This T cell receptor (beta chain) is drawn from a study of Tregs in tolerant kidney transplant recipients. Study-level background: The nonmyeloablative bone marrow transplants came from related graft donors, with transient mixed chimerism. Study-wide results and limits: For some patients, primers changed over time, blocking nucleotide-level comparison.

Libraries were prepared by immunoSEQ multiplex PCR; TCRdb keeps only in-frame clonotypes and omits some of them. The repertoire table contains 48,000 or so clones. Thawed PBMCs were FACS-sorted into unstimulated CD4+CD25+CD127- regulatory T cells, CD4+CD25- non-regulatory cells, CD4 and CD8 cells. Points on this clone: Its antigen is still unknown. The DNA ends 3 residues before the CDR3 does, and the rest of the CDR3 is filled in from the germline J gene.

This CDR3 region has 14 residues. The germline V and J ends were trimmed by 6 bases and 6 bases, with 15 bases remaining between them. The chain carries TRBV12-3 or TRBV12-4 and TRBJ2-1, with D maybe TRBD1 (6 bases). Specimen: CD4+ T cells from blood, collected before the transplant. This receptor was obtained from a human donor who received a combined kidney and bone marrow transplant. CDR3 bases read: TGTGCCAGCAGCCTCGAGACAGGAGTCAATGAG. Its translation is CASSLETGVNE. The full CDR3 protein is CASSLETGVNEQFF.